This T cell receptor beta chain comes out of a study of T cell responses to AZD1222 COVID-19 vaccine. For the study at large: Second-dose schedules of about 4 or about 12 weeks were combined. Study findings and constraints: Seropositive at baseline were only a handful of AZD1222 recipients. Donors were largely white British and mainly female; clonal diversity was possibly underestimated. Repertoires were collected only later (after the peak T cell response had occurred).

Method: immunoSEQ multiplex PCR; TCRdb's copy keeps in-frame clones and lacks some. Of about 110,000 clones listed, roughly 84% are singletons. In germline, CDR1 is PRHDT, CDR2 FYEKMQ (reference sequence). The CDR3 spans 17 residues. V was trimmed by 5 bases and J by 0 bases, leaving 17 bases between them. Note on this clone: What it binds is unknown.

The TCR was taken from an adult in good health. This material consisted of peripheral blood, taken on day 0 of AZD1222 vaccination. The V and J genes are TRBV13 and TRBJ1-3, with TRBD1 as a possible D gene (5 bases). The CDR3 sequence is CASSVSGTRDSGNTIYF. The CDR3, as DNA: TGTGCCAGCAGCGTCTCCGGGACGCGAGACTCTGGAAACACCATATATTTT.